The 14 T cell receptor beta chains given below trace back to one sample, sequenced in a study of breast tumors, draining lymph nodes, adjacent tissues. Samples came from axillary lymph nodes draining the breast cancer. TCRdb analysed the multiplex PCR reads with MiXCR anew, one entry per CDR3 protein. This table has about 110,000 distinct CDR3 sequences, 30% appearing once. Sequencing input: axillary lymph node tissue. These receptors were collected from a female donor with breast cancer. Some clones in this sample may be carry-over from other donors' samples.

The J gene is TRBJ1-6, the V gene TRBV4-3; unclear D gene. V was trimmed by 0 bases and J by 7 bases, leaving 10 bases between them. The CDR3 is made up of 15 amino acids. Germline CDR1 and CDR2: LGHNA and YSLEER. CDR3 DNA sequence: TGCGCCAGCAGCCAAGATCTTACAGTCAATTCACCCCTCCACTTT. This translates into CASSQDLTVNSPLHF.

The table lists this clonotype with many counts. One base away lies a much larger clone, so this may be a sequencing read error. This chain links TRBV5-6 with TRBJ2-7; no firm D call. Per the germline V gene, CDR1 is SGHDT and CDR2 is YYEEEE. V gave up 1 base and J gave up 0 bases, with 11 bases separating them. The CDR3 runs 15 residues. In nucleotides, the CDR3 is TGTGCCAGCAGCTTGACAAGCGCTCCCTCCTACGAGCAGTACTTC. Its translation: CASSLTSAPSYEQYF.

At least ten counts were recorded for this clonotype. This sequence joins TRBV5-1 and TRBJ1-6; D call uncertain. The CDR3 consists of 13 residues. Germline V gene data show CDR1 as SGHRS and CDR2 as YFSETQ. Trimming took off 0 bases at V and 8 bases at J, with 6 bases between the two ends. DNA of the CDR3: TGCGCCAGCAGCTTGGGCGGCGATTCACCCCTCCACTTT. Amino acid sequence: CASSLGGDSPLHF.

This clonotype was counted ten times or more. The chain combines TRBV19 with TRBJ2-3, with 9 bases matching TRBD2. CDR3 size: 16 residues. Germline CDR1 and CDR2: LNHDA and SQIVND (reference sequence). V was pared by 9 bases and J by 4 bases, with 14 bases of the junction left unmatched. The CDR3 sequence: CASRGAGGRASDTQYF. The CDR3 coding sequence is TGTGCCAGCCGGGGGGCCGGCGGGAGGGCCTCAGATACGCAGTATTTT.

This clonotype showed up just a few times. V is TRBV20-1 and J is TRBJ2-1; 8 positions agree with TRBD1. In germline, CDR1 is DFQATT, CDR2 SNEGSKA (reference sequence). The CDR3 length is 14 residues. J gave up 0 bases and V 5 bases, and 3 bases lay outside the gene matches. The chain's CDR3 is CSAHGQGSYNEQFF. The CDR3 nucleotides read TGCAGTGCTCACGGACAGGGCTCCTACAATGAGCAGTTCTTC.

This clonotype was recorded at least ten times. J is TRBJ1-2 and V is TRBV2; perhaps TRBD1 as D (6 bases). The germline CDR1 and CDR2 sequences are SNHLY and FYNNEI. CDR3 length: 14 residues. V lost 2 bases and J 3 bases, leaving 10 bases between the germline ends. CDR3 in DNA: TGTGCCAGCAGTGAAAGGACAGAGTACTATGGCTACACCTTC. This translates into CASSERTEYYGYTF.

This clonotype was counted ten times or more. The chain combines TRBV3-1 with TRBJ1-2; D may be TRBD1 (6 bases). Trimming cost V 2 bases and J 3 bases, with 19 bases left between them. There are 17 residues in the CDR3. Germline V gives CDR1 LGHDT, CDR2 YNNKEL (reference sequence). CDR3 sequence reads: CASSQSLTGKRDYGYTF. The CDR3 DNA follows: TGTGCCAGCAGCCAATCTCTTACAGGGAAACGGGACTATGGCTACACCTTC.

At least ten counts were recorded for this clonotype. J is TRBJ2-1 and V is TRBV6-6; 9 bases agree with TRBD2. This CDR3 spans 15 amino acids. Germline loops: CDR1 MNHNY, CDR2 SVGAGI (reference sequence). J gave up 7 bases and V 2 bases, and 6 bases lay outside the gene matches. CDR3 loop: CASSYIAGVPNEQFF. The CDR3 nucleotides are TGTGCCAGCAGTTACATAGCGGGAGTGCCAAATGAGCAGTTCTTC.

This clonotype was counted at least ten times. The rearrangement joins TRBV5-1 to TRBJ2-1; either TRBD1 or TRBD2 may fit D (5 bases each). The CDR3 spans 16 residues. Germline CDR1 SGHRS, CDR2 YFSETQ. The V end was cut by 2 bases, the J end by 5 bases, with 17 bases between. CDR3 protein: CASSFGGSSGHNEQFF. The CDR3 DNA reads TGCGCCAGCAGCTTTGGCGGAAGCTCGGGACACAATGAGCAGTTCTTC.

This clonotype has at least ten counts. The J gene is TRBJ2-7, the V gene TRBV6-6; TRBD2 might be the D (6 bases). Trimming stripped 2 bases from V and 0 bases from J, with 14 bases between. The CDR3 contains 16 residues. Looked up from germline, CDR1 is MNHNY and CDR2 is SVGAGI (reference sequence). CDR3 in amino acids: CASSYNGGRSSYEQYF. The CDR3 DNA reads TGTGCCAGCAGTTACAATGGAGGGCGGAGCTCCTACGAGCAGTACTTC.

This chain connects TRBV12-3 or TRBV12-4 to TRBJ2-7; 7 bases line up with TRBD2. V gave up 0 bases and J gave up 3 bases; unmatched junction bases: 5. CDR3 length: 15 amino acids. CDR3 loop: CASSLAGVAGYEQYF. The CDR3, as DNA: TGTGCCAGCAGTTTAGCGGGGGTAGCGGGCTACGAGCAGTACTTC.

This clonotype was detected many times. This sequence joins TRBV28 and TRBJ2-7; tentatively, D is TRBD2 (6 bases). This CDR3 region has 14 residues. Trimming took 2 bases from V and 5 from J, leaving 13 bases between them. Germline V gene sequence: CDR1 MDHEN, CDR2 SYDVKM. The CDR3 bases are TGTGCCAGCAGTTTAAGTCGGCGGGGCCACGAGCAGTACTTC. Translated: CASSLSRRGHEQYF.

This clonotype was seen many times. The rearrangement joins TRBV20-1 to TRBJ2-4, with 12 nucleotides matching TRBD2. The trim removed 8 bases at V and 0 bases at J, leaving 17 bases unmatched. CDR3 length equals 19 residues. The germline gives CDR1 DFQATT, CDR2 SNEGSKA (reference sequence). CDR3: CSMGLAASGRDLAKNIQYF. CDR3 coding DNA: TGCAGTATGGGGTTGGCCGCTAGCGGGAGGGATCTAGCCAAAAACATTCAGTACTTC.

In its sample, this clonotype was seen many times. A much larger clonotype is one base distant, so this may be a read error. The chain recombines TRBV12-3 or TRBV12-4 with TRBJ2-7; D is ambiguous. The CDR3 has 15 residues. Trimming removed 3 bases from V and 0 bases from J, with 12 bases in between. The CDR3 bases are TGTGCCAGCAGTTTCATGGCCATCAGCTCCTACGAGCAGTACTTC. It codes for CASSFMAISSYEQYF.